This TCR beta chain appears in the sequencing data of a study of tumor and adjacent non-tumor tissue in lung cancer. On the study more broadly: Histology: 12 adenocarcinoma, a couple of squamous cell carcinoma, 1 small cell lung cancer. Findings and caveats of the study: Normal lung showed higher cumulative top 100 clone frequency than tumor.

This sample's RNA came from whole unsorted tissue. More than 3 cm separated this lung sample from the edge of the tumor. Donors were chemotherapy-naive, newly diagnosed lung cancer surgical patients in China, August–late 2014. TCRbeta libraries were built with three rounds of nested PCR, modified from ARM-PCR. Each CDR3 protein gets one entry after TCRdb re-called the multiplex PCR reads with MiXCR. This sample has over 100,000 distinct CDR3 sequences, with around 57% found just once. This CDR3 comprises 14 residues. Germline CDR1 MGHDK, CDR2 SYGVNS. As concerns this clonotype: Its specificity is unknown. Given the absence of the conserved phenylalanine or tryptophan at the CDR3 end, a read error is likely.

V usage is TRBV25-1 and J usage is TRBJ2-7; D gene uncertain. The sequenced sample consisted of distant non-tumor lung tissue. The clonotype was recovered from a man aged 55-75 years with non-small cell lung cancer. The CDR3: CASSGRTGTYEQYL. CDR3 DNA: TGTGCCAGCAGCGGTAGGACGGGTACCTATGAGCAGTACTTA.